A selection of T cell receptor beta chains follows, all from one sample in a study of OX40 agonist ivuxolimab in advanced cancers. Method: immunoSEQ multiplex PCR; TCRdb's copy keeps in-frame clones and lacks some. The table shows tens of thousands of clones, with nearly 90% occurring only once. The material sequenced was CD4+ or CD8+ T cells sorted from blood, taken in a trial of the OX40 agonist ivuxolimab. Every receptor here comes from an adult with an advanced solid tumor such as melanoma, head and neck, liver or kidney cancer. CDR3s include the opening cysteine and the closing phenylalanine or tryptophan. The D gene is left open where the match is weak. Size is stated for part of the rows, as once, few or many counts, or as a class when the clone is expanded.

abundance,len,j_gene,d_gene,v_gene,CDR3nt,CDR3aa
.,13,TRBJ1-2,.,TRBV6-5,TGTGCCACCTGTCGTGGAGCTAACTATGGCTACACCTTC,CATCRGANYGYTF
.,18,TRBJ2-3,TRBD1,TRBV15,TGTGCCACCAGCAGAGATGGGTTAGGAGGACAGGGTCTAGATACGCAGTATTTT,CATSRDGLGGQGLDTQYF
.,14,TRBJ1-2,.,TRBV19,TGTGCCAGTAGTGCCAAGCAGGGGCTCTATGGCTACACCTTC,CASSAKQGLYGYTF
.,15,TRBJ2-1,.,TRBV19,TGTGCCAGTAGTATTTTCGGGACACGGCGGAATGAGCAGTTCTTC,CASSIFGTRRNEQFF
.,14,TRBJ1-1,.,TRBV7-3,TGTGCCAGCAGCTTAATGGGGGAGAGCACTGAAGCTTTCTTT,CASSLMGESTEAFF
.,16,TRBJ2-7,TRBD1,TRBV4-1,TGCGCCAGCAGCCTTGGACAGGGGGTTAGCTCCTACGAGCAGTACTTC,CASSLGQGVSSYEQYF
.,16,TRBJ2-2,TRBD1,TRBV19,TGTGCCACCACCGACGGACAGGGCATGGTCACCGGGGAGCTGTTTTTT,CATTDGQGMVTGELFF
.,12,TRBJ1-1,TRBD1,TRBV18,TGTGCCAGCTCAGGGGGACAGGGGAAAGCTTTCTTT,CASSGGQGKAFF
.,17,TRBJ2-3,TRBD1,TRBV10-2,TGCGCCAGCAGTGAGTCTGGGACAGGCCTGGGCACAGATACGCAGTATTTT,CASSESGTGLGTDTQYF
.,15,TRBJ2-3,.,TRBV2,TGTGCCAGCAGTGAATCGGGGGCCCGCACAGATACGCAGTATTTT,CASSESGARTDTQYF
few,13,TRBJ2-3,.,TRBV2,TGTGCCACCAACCCCCAGTTCACAGATACGCAGTATTTT,CATNPQFTDTQYF
.,16,TRBJ2-7,TRBD1,TRBV5-6,TGTGCCAGCAGCTTACGGACAGGGACGGCCTCCTACGAGCAGTACTTC,CASSLRTGTASYEQYF
.,15,TRBJ2-3,.,TRBV2,TGTGCCAGCACCCCCATGGGTTTTAGCACAGATACGCAGTATTTT,CASTPMGFSTDTQYF
.,14,TRBJ2-6,.,TRBV2,TGTGCCAGCAGTGAAAACTCTGGGGCCAACGTCCTGACTTTC,CASSENSGANVLTF
once,13,TRBJ1-1,.,TRBV5-4,TGTGCCAGCAGCTTAGCCACCCCCTTTGAAGCTTTCTTT,CASSLATPFEAFF
.,14,TRBJ1-6,.,TRBV19,TGTGCCAGTAGTATTCGGGGGCAGAATTCACCCCTCCACTTT,CASSIRGQNSPLHF
.,13,TRBJ1-5,TRBD1,TRBV27,TGTGCCAGCAGTGGGACAGGGAATCAGCCCCAGCATTTT,CASSGTGNQPQHF
.,16,TRBJ2-1,.,TRBV18,TGTGCCAGCTCACCACCGAGGACTCCCTTAAACAATGAGCAGTTCTTC,CASSPPRTPLNNEQFF
.,16,TRBJ1-2,.,TRBV10-3,TGTGCCATCAGTGCCACAATAACAGGTGGGGGCATCGGCTACACCTTC,CAISATITGGGIGYTF
.,15,TRBJ2-2,.,TRBV4-3,TGCGCCAGCAGCCAAGATCGCGACATTCACGGGGAGCTGTTTTTT,CASSQDRDIHGELFF
.,15,TRBJ2-2,TRBD1,TRBV27,TGTGCCAGCAGTTTGGGACAGGCCGGCACCGGGGAGCTGTTTTTT,CASSLGQAGTGELFF
.,16,TRBJ1-3,.,TRBV4-3,TGCGCCAGCAGCCAAGACGCCACAGGGACTGGAAACACCATATATTTT,CASSQDATGTGNTIYF
.,15,TRBJ1-1,.,TRBV2,TGTGCCAGCAGTGAAAGCCGGACAACTAACACTGAAGCTTTCTTT,CASSESRTTNTEAFF
.,15,TRBJ2-7,TRBD1,TRBV4-1,TGCGCCAGCAGACCTATCGGGGACAGGTACCACGAGCAGTACTTC,CASRPIGDRYHEQYF
.,14,TRBJ1-5,TRBD1,TRBV5-6,TGTGCCAGCAGCTCGACAGGGAGAACGGAGCCCCAGCATTTT,CASSSTGRTEPQHF
.,13,TRBJ1-2,.,TRBV7-9,TGTGCCAGCAGCTTCCTCGGTTATAATGGCTACACCTTC,CASSFLGYNGYTF
.,15,TRBJ1-4,.,TRBV18,TGTGCCAGCTCACCACCGGGGCCAAGGGGTGAAAAACTGTTTTTT,CASSPPGPRGEKLFF
.,12,TRBJ1-1,.,TRBV27,TGTGCCAGCAGACACGGGAACACTGAAGCTTTCTTT,CASRHGNTEAFF
.,18,TRBJ2-4,.,TRBV6-1,TGTGCCAGCAGTGAAGATTTAGGAGGACAGTTAGCCAAAAACATTCAGTACTTC,CASSEDLGGQLAKNIQYF
.,14,TRBJ1-1,.,TRBV6-5,TGTGCCAGCACCCGAGGACATTCAGGGACTGAAGCTTTCTTT,CASTRGHSGTEAFF
.,15,TRBJ1-2,.,TRBV4-2,TGTGCCAGCAGCCAAGATATTGTAGGAGTCTATGGCTACACCTTC,CASSQDIVGVYGYTF
once,15,TRBJ2-1,.,TRBV2,TGTGCCAGCAGTGAAGGGGACATCCCCTACAATGAGCAGTTCTTC,CASSEGDIPYNEQFF
once,16,TRBJ1-5,.,TRBV6-6,TGTGCCAGCAGTTTGACAGGACCGACGAGCAATCAGCCCCAGCATTTT,CASSLTGPTSNQPQHF
.,15,TRBJ1-3,.,TRBV4-2,TGTGCCAGCAGCCAAGAGGGAGGGACTGGAAACACCATATATTTT,CASSQEGGTGNTIYF
once,17,TRBJ2-6,TRBD1,TRBV10-3,TGTGCCATCAGGATAGGGACAGTCCGGACGGGGGCCAACGTCCTGACTTTC,CAIRIGTVRTGANVLTF
.,13,TRBJ2-5,.,TRBV7-2,TGTGCCAGCAGCGCCAGGGGGGGAGAGACCCAGTACTTC,CASSARGGETQYF
.,16,TRBJ2-2,.,TRBV6-6,TGTGCCAGCAGGGACTCGGGACCGCCCCTCACCGGGGAGCTGTTTTTT,CASRDSGPPLTGELFF
.,14,TRBJ1-2,TRBD1,TRBV6-5,TGTGCCAGCAGCTCACGATTGACAGGGAATGGCTACACCTTC,CASSSRLTGNGYTF
.,14,TRBJ1-2,.,TRBV7-6,TGTGCCAGCAGCTCGGGGGTCGGGGAGCGTAGCTACACCTTC,CASSSGVGERSYTF
.,16,TRBJ2-1,TRBD2,TRBV6-6,TGTGCCAGCAGATACACCGGGGGGAACCGGGCCAATGAGCAGTTCTTC,CASRYTGGNRANEQFF